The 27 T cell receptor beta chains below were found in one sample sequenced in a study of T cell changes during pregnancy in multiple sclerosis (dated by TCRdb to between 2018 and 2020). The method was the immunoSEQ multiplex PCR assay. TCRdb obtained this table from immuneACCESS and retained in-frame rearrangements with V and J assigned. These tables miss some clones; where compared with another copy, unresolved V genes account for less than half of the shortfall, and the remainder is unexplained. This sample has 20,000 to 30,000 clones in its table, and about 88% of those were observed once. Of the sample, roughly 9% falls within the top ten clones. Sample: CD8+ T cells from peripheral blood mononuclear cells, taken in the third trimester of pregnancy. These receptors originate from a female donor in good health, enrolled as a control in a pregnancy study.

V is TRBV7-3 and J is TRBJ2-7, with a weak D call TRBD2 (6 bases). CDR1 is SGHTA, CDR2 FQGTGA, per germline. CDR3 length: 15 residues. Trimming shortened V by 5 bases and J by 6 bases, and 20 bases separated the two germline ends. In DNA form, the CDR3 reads TGTGCCAGCAGCCCACACCCGTGGCGGGACGCCGAGCAGTACTTC. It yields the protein CASSPHPWRDAEQYF.

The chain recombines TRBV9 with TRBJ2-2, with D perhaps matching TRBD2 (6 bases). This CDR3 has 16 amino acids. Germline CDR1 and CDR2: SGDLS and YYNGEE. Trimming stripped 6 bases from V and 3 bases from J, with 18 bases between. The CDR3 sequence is CASTPRLADYTGELFF. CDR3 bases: TGTGCCAGCACCCCCCGTTTAGCGGACTACACCGGGGAGCTGTTTTTT.

This chain's CDR3 is CASSLDGRVHGYTF. The CDR3 DNA sequence: TGTGCCAGCAGTTTAGATGGCAGGGTCCATGGCTACACCTTC. The rearrangement joins TRBV27 to TRBJ1-2; possible D gene TRBD1, 5 bases. The germline V gene encodes CDR1 MNHEY and CDR2 SMNVEV (reference sequence). The V end was cut by 2 bases, the J end by 6 bases, with 13 bases between. This CDR3 has 14 amino acids.

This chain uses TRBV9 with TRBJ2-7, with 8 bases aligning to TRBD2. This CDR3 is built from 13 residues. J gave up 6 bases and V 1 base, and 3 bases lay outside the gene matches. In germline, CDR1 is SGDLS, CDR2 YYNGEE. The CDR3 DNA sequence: TGTGCCAGCAGCGTAAGCGGGAGTGGCGAGCAGTACTTC. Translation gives CASSVSGSGEQYF.

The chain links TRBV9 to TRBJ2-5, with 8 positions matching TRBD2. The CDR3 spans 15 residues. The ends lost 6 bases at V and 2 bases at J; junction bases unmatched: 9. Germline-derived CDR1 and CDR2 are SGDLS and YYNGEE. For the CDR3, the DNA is TGTGCCAGCACTCCCGGGGGGGCGAAACAAGAGACCCAGTACTTC. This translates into CASTPGGAKQETQYF.

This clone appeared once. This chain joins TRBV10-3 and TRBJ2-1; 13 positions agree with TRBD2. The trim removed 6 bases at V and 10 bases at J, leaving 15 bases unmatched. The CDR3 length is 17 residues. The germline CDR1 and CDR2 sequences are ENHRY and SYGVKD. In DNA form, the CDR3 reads TGTGCCATCAGAGCTGGGACTAGCGGGGTCCTAGGGGGCGAGCAGTTCTTC. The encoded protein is CAIRAGTSGVLGGEQFF.

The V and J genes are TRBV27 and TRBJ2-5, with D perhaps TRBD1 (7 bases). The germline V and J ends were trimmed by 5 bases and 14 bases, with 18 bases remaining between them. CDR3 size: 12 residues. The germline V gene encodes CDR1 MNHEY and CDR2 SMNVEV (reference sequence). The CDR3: CASSPGGPWVYF. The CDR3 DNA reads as TGTGCCAGCAGTCCAGGGGGGCCCTGGGTCTACTTC.

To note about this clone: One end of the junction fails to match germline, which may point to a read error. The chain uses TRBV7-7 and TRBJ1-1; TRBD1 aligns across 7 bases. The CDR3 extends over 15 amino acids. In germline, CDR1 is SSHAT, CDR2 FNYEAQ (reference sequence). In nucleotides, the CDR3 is TGTGCTAGCAGCACAGGGGTAGGACTGAACACTGAAGCTTTCTTT. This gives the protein CASSTGVGLNTEAFF.

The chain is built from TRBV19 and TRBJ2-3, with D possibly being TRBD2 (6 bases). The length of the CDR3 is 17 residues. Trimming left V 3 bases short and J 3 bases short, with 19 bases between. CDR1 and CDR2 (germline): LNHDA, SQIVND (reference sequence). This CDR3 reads CASSISGSGGLTDTQYF. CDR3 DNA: TGTGCCAGTAGTATTAGCGGATCTGGCGGACTAACAGATACGCAGTATTTT.

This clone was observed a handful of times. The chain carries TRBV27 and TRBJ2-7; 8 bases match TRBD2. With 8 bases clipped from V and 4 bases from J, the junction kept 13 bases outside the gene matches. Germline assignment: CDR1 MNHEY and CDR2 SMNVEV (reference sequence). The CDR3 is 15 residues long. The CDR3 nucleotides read TGTGCCAGCTCCTGGAGCGGGGGCTTACTTTACGAGCAGTACTTC. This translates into CASSWSGGLLYEQYF.

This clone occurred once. The CDR3 region has the DNA TGTGCCAGCAGCCCCGAAGGTTGGGCAGGCGAAAAACTGTTTTTT. This codes for CASSPEGWAGEKLFF. The chain has TRBV28 and TRBJ1-4; no clear D. V was pared by 6 bases and J by 8 bases, with 19 bases between. CDR3 length equals 15 residues. Germline CDR1 MDHEN, CDR2 SYDVKM. Looking up the rest from reference TRBV28 and TRBJ1-4 gives the full variable domain: DVKVTQSSRYLVKRTGEKVFLECVQDMDHENMFWYRQDPGLGLRLIYFSYDVKMKEKGDIPEGYSVSREKKERFSLILESASTNQTSMYLCASSPEGWAGEKLFFGSGTQLSVL.

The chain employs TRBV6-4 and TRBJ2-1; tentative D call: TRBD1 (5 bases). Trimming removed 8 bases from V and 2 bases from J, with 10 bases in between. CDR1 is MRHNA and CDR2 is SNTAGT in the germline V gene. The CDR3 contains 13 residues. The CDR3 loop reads CASGTGPYNEQFF. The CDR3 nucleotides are TGTGCCAGCGGAACAGGCCCCTACAATGAGCAGTTCTTC.

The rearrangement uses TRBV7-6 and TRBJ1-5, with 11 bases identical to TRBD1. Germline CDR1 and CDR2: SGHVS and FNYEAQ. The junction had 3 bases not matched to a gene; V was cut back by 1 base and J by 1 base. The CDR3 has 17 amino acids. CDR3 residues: CASSLGTGGLSNQPQHF. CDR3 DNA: TGTGCCAGCAGCTTAGGGACAGGGGGCTTAAGCAATCAGCCCCAGCATTTT.

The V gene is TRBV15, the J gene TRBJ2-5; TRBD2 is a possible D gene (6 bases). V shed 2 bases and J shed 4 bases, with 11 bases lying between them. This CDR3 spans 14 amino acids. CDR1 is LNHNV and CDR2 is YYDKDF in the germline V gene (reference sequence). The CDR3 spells CATSRPEGGETQYF. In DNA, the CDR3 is TGTGCCACCAGCAGACCCGAGGGAGGAGAGACCCAGTACTTC. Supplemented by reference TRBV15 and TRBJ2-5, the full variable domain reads DAMVIQNPRYQVTQFGKPVTLSCSQTLNHNVMYWYQQKSSQAPKLLFHYYDKDFNNEADTPDNFQSRRPNTSFCFLDIRSPGLGDTAMYLCATSRPEGGETQYFGPGTRLLVL.

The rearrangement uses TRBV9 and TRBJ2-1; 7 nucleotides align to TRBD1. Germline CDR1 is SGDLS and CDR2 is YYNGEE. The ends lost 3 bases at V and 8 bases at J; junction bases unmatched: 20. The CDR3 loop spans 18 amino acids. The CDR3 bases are TGTGCCAGCAGCGCCCCGTATCCCGCCCGGGACAGAATCCATGAGCAGTTCTTC. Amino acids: CASSAPYPARDRIHEQFF.

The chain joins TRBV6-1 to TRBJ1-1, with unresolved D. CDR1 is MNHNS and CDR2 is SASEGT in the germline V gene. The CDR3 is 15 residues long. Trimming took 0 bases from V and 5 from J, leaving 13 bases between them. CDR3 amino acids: CASSEAEGLRTEAFF. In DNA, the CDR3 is TGTGCCAGCAGTGAAGCAGAGGGCCTGAGAACTGAAGCTTTCTTT.

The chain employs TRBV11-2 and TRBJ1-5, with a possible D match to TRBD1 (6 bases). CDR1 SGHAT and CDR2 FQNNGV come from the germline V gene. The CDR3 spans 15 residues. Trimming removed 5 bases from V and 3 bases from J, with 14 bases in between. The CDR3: CASSGGDTLNQPQHF. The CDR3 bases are TGTGCCAGCAGCGGGGGGGACACCCTCAATCAGCCCCAGCATTTT.

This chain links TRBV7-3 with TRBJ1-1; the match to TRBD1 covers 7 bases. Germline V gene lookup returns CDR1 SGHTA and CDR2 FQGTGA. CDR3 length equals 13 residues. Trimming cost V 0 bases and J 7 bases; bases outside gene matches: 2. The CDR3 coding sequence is TGTGCCAGCAGCTTAACAGGGGGCAATGAAGCTTTCTTT. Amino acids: CASSLTGGNEAFF.

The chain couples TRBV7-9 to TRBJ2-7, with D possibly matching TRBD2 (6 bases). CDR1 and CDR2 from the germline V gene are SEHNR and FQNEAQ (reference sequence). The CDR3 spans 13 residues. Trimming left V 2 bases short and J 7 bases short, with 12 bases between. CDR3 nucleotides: TGTGCCAGCAGCTTAACTTGGGACTTTGAGCAGTACTTC. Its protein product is CASSLTWDFEQYF.

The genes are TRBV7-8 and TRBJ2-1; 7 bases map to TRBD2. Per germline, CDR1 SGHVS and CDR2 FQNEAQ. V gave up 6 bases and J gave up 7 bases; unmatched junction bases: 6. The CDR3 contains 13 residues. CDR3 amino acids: CASSGLGANEQFF. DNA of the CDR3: TGTGCCAGCAGTGGACTAGGGGCGAATGAGCAGTTCTTC.

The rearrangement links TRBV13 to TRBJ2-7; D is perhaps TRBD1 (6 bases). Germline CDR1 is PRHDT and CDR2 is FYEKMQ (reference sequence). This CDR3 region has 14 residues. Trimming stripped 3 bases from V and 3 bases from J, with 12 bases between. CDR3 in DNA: TGTGCCAGCAGCTTCTCAGGGGCTAGCTACGAGCAGTACTTC. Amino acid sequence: CASSFSGASYEQYF.

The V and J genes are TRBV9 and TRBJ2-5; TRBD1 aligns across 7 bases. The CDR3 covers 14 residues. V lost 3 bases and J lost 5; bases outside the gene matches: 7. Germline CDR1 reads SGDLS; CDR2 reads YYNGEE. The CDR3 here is CASSASGGPETQYF. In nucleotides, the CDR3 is TGTGCCAGCAGCGCCTCAGGGGGTCCGGAGACCCAGTACTTC.

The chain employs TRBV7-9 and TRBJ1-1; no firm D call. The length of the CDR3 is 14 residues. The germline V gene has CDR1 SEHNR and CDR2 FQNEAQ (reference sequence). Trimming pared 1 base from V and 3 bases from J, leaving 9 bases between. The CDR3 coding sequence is TGTGCCAGCAGCTTAGTATCCGAGGACACTGAAGCTTTCTTT. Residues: CASSLVSEDTEAFF.

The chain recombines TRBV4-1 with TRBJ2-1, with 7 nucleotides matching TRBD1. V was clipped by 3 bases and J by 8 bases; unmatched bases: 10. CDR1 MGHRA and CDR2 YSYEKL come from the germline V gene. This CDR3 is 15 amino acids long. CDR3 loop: CASSQQTGPHDEQFF. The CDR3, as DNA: TGCGCCAGCAGCCAGCAGACAGGGCCGCACGATGAGCAGTTCTTC.

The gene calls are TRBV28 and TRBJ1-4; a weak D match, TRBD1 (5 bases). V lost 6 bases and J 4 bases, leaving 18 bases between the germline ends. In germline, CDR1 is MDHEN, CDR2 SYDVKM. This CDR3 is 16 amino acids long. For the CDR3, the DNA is TGTGCCAGCAGGGCGGGACTTCAGCTCATTAATGAAAAACTGTTTTTT. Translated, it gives CASRAGLQLINEKLFF.

In nucleotides, the CDR3 is TGTGCCAGTGCCGGGAACTACGAGCAGTACTTC. Amino acid sequence: CASAGNYEQYF. The J gene is TRBJ2-7, the V gene TRBV2; possibly TRBD2 for D (5 bases). From germline, CDR1 is SNHLY and CDR2 FYNNEI. This CDR3 contains 11 residues. The V and J ends lost 9 bases and 3 bases respectively, with 9 bases between them.

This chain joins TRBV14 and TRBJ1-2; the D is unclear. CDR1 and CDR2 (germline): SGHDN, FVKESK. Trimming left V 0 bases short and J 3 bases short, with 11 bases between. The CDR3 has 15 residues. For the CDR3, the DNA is TGTGCCAGCAGCCAAGATAACTACGGCTACTATGGCTACACCTTC. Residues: CASSQDNYGYYGYTF.